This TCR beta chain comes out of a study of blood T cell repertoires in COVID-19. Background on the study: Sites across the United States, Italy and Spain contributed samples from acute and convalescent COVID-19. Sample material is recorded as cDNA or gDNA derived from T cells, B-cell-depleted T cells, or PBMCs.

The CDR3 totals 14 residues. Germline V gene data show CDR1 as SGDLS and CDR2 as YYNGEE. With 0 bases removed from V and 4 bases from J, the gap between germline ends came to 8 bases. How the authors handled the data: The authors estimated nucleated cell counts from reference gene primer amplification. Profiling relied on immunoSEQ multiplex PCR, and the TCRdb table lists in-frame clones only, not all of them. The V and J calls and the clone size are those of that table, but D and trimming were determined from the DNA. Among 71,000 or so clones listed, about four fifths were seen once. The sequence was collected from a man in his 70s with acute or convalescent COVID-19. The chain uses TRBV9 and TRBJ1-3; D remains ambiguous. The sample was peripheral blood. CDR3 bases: TGTGCCAGCAGCGTAGAACAGAAAGGAAACACCATATATTTT. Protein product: CASSVEQKGNTIYF. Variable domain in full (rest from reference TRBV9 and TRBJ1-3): DSGVTQTPKHLITATGQRVTLRCSPRSGDLSVYWYQQSLDQGLQFLIQYYNGEERAKGNILERFSAQQFPDLHSELNLSSLELGDSALYFCASSVEQKGNTIYFGEGSWLTVV.